This is a list of T cell receptor beta chains from one sample in a study of cytomegalovirus exposure and HLA in healthy donors. Produced via immunoSEQ multiplex PCR; TCRdb's table is partial and in-frame only. The data hold roughly 110,000 clones, with about 74% observed a single time. Sequenced: PBMCs. These receptors originate from a female donor in good health and CMV-seronegative. The CDR3 runs from the conserved cysteine through the conserved F or W. Each record gives: clone size, V gene, J gene, D gene, CDR3 protein, CDR3 DNA. A D gene is named only where the DNA matches it firmly. Clone size is given for some rows only: seen once, a few or many times, or a class if the clone is expanded.

abundance: .
v_gene: TRBV15
j_gene: TRBJ2-7
d_gene: .
CDR3aa: CATSRNQGAHEQYF
CDR3nt: TGTGCCACCAGCAGAAACCAAGGGGCCCACGAGCAGTACTTC

abundance: .
v_gene: TRBV30
j_gene: TRBJ2-7
d_gene: TRBD1
CDR3aa: CACRQGTYEQYF
CDR3nt: TGTGCCTGCAGACAGGGAACCTACGAGCAGTACTTC

abundance: .
v_gene: TRBV5-4
j_gene: TRBJ2-7
d_gene: TRBD1
CDR3aa: CALGTGETYEQYF
CDR3nt: TGTGCCCTAGGGACAGGGGAAACCTACGAGCAGTACTTC

abundance: .
v_gene: TRBV7-9
j_gene: TRBJ2-2
d_gene: TRBD2
CDR3aa: CAGRLAGGVTGELFF
CDR3nt: TGTGCCGGACGACTAGCGGGGGGTGTAACCGGGGAGCTGTTTTTT

abundance: once
v_gene: TRBV7-2
j_gene: TRBJ1-1
d_gene: .
CDR3aa: CASSHVNGGGTEAFF
CDR3nt: TGTGCCAGCAGCCATGTGAACGGAGGAGGCACTGAAGCTTTCTTT

abundance: .
v_gene: TRBV6-6
j_gene: TRBJ2-3
d_gene: .
CDR3aa: CASSGVTRFKDTQYF
CDR3nt: TGTGCCAGCAGTGGAGTGACTAGGTTCAAAGATACGCAGTATTTT

abundance: .
v_gene: TRBV30
j_gene: TRBJ1-4
d_gene: .
CDR3aa: CASLEGSRRNEKLFF
CDR3nt: TGTGCCTCCCTCGAGGGTTCGAGGCGCAATGAAAAACTGTTTTTT

abundance: few
v_gene: TRBV5-1
j_gene: TRBJ2-3
d_gene: .
CDR3aa: CASSSQGTDTQYF
CDR3nt: TGCGCCAGCAGCAGCCAGGGGACAGATACGCAGTATTTT

abundance: .
v_gene: TRBV5-6
j_gene: TRBJ2-2
d_gene: .
CDR3aa: CASSFVVNTANAGELFF
CDR3nt: TGTGCCAGCAGCTTTGTTGTTAATACTGCGAACGCCGGGGAGCTGTTTTTT

abundance: .
v_gene: TRBV7-3
j_gene: TRBJ2-2
d_gene: TRBD2
CDR3aa: CASGSGGDTGELFF
CDR3nt: TGTGCCAGCGGGAGCGGGGGAGACACCGGGGAGCTGTTTTTT

abundance: once
v_gene: TRBV19
j_gene: TRBJ1-6
d_gene: .
CDR3aa: CASSIDLERGSPLHF
CDR3nt: TGTGCCAGTAGTATAGATCTGGAACGAGGTTCACCCCTCCACTTT

abundance: .
v_gene: TRBV19
j_gene: TRBJ1-3
d_gene: .
CDR3aa: CASSKNLGQTSGNTIYF
CDR3nt: TGTGCCAGTAGTAAAAACTTAGGACAGACATCTGGAAACACCATATATTTT

abundance: .
v_gene: TRBV27
j_gene: TRBJ2-7
d_gene: .
CDR3aa: CASSPDRFYEQYF
CDR3nt: TGTGCCAGCAGTCCGGACAGATTCTACGAGCAGTACTTC

abundance: .
v_gene: TRBV19
j_gene: TRBJ2-7
d_gene: TRBD2
CDR3aa: CASSSASGRGYEQYF
CDR3nt: TGTGCCAGTAGTTCTGCTAGCGGACGCGGCTACGAGCAGTACTTC

abundance: .
v_gene: TRBV6-6
j_gene: TRBJ2-1
d_gene: TRBD1
CDR3aa: CASSGDRAYNEQFF
CDR3nt: TGTGCCAGCAGTGGGGACAGGGCTTACAATGAGCAGTTCTTC

abundance: .
v_gene: TRBV19
j_gene: TRBJ1-5
d_gene: TRBD1
CDR3aa: CASSMRRQGIGQPQHF
CDR3nt: TGTGCCAGTAGTATGAGGAGACAGGGGATTGGACAGCCCCAGCATTTT

abundance: .
v_gene: TRBV5-1
j_gene: TRBJ2-2
d_gene: .
CDR3aa: CASGGGTGANTGELFF
CDR3nt: TGCGCCAGCGGGGGGGGGACAGGCGCGAACACCGGGGAGCTGTTTTTT

abundance: .
v_gene: TRBV5-4
j_gene: TRBJ2-1
d_gene: TRBD2
CDR3aa: CASSPTGTSGGESYNEQFF
CDR3nt: TGTGCCAGCAGCCCAACCGGGACTAGCGGGGGGGAGTCCTACAATGAGCAGTTCTTC

abundance: .
v_gene: TRBV4-3
j_gene: TRBJ1-5
d_gene: .
CDR3aa: CASSQDPPSEPYSNQPQHF
CDR3nt: TGCGCCAGCAGCCAAGATCCTCCGTCGGAGCCCTATAGCAATCAGCCCCAGCATTTT

abundance: .
v_gene: TRBV18
j_gene: TRBJ2-1
d_gene: TRBD2
CDR3aa: CASSLKTSGPTNEQFF
CDR3nt: TGTGCCAGCTCACTAAAGACTAGCGGGCCGACCAATGAGCAGTTCTTC

abundance: .
v_gene: TRBV6-6
j_gene: TRBJ1-2
d_gene: TRBD1
CDR3aa: CASRDQGAVGGYTF
CDR3nt: TGTGCCAGCAGGGATCAGGGGGCAGTCGGTGGCTACACCTTC

abundance: .
v_gene: TRBV7-8
j_gene: TRBJ2-1
d_gene: TRBD1
CDR3aa: CALSGQGFHEQFF
CDR3nt: TGTGCCCTGTCGGGACAGGGGTTCCATGAGCAGTTCTTC

abundance: .
v_gene: TRBV11-2
j_gene: TRBJ2-3
d_gene: .
CDR3aa: CASSLDTALPGADTQYF
CDR3nt: TGTGCCAGCAGCTTAGATACCGCTCTACCCGGGGCAGATACGCAGTATTTT

abundance: .
v_gene: TRBV18
j_gene: TRBJ2-5
d_gene: .
CDR3aa: CASSPYRETETQYF
CDR3nt: TGTGCCAGCTCACCCTACAGGGAGACAGAGACCCAGTACTTC

abundance: .
v_gene: TRBV6-1
j_gene: TRBJ2-1
d_gene: TRBD2
CDR3aa: CASSESGTSGTKQFF
CDR3nt: TGTGCCAGCAGCGAATCTGGGACTAGCGGTACGAAGCAGTTCTTC

abundance: .
v_gene: TRBV7-9
j_gene: TRBJ2-7
d_gene: .
CDR3aa: CSSSLGIRDEQYF
CDR3nt: TGTTCCAGCAGCTTAGGTATCCGGGACGAGCAGTACTTC

abundance: .
v_gene: TRBV6-1
j_gene: TRBJ1-2
d_gene: TRBD1
CDR3aa: CASSDRDRGAVFHGYTF
CDR3nt: TGTGCCAGCAGTGACCGGGACAGGGGTGCGGTGTTTCATGGCTACACCTTC

abundance: .
v_gene: TRBV10-2
j_gene: TRBJ1-2
d_gene: TRBD1
CDR3aa: CASTGGDGYTF
CDR3nt: TGCGCCAGCACAGGGGGCGATGGCTACACCTTC

abundance: .
v_gene: TRBV25-1
j_gene: TRBJ1-2
d_gene: TRBD1
CDR3aa: CASSESTARGYGYTF
CDR3nt: TGTGCCAGCAGTGAATCGACAGCCAGGGGGTATGGCTACACCTTC

abundance: .
v_gene: TRBV19
j_gene: TRBJ2-4
d_gene: TRBD2
CDR3aa: CASSGGLAGGHQYF
CDR3nt: TGTGCCAGTAGTGGGGGACTAGCGGGGGGGCACCAGTACTTC

abundance: .
v_gene: TRBV7-8
j_gene: TRBJ1-2
d_gene: TRBD1
CDR3aa: CASSLAGGSRGQDGYTF
CDR3nt: TGTGCCAGCAGCTTAGCGGGCGGGTCGAGGGGGCAGGATGGCTACACCTTC

abundance: .
v_gene: TRBV10-2
j_gene: TRBJ2-7
d_gene: TRBD2
CDR3aa: CASSSLAGGAGGENEQYF
CDR3nt: TGCGCCAGCAGCTCACTAGCGGGGGGGGCGGGAGGAGAGAACGAGCAGTACTTC

abundance: .
v_gene: TRBV4-2
j_gene: TRBJ2-1
d_gene: TRBD2
CDR3aa: CASSPQGSGGFSSYNEQFF
CDR3nt: TGTGCCAGCAGCCCCCAGGGTAGCGGGGGTTTTAGCTCCTACAATGAGCAGTTCTTC

abundance: .
v_gene: TRBV6-1
j_gene: TRBJ2-7
d_gene: TRBD1
CDR3aa: CASRTGDYEQYF
CDR3nt: TGTGCCAGCAGGACAGGGGACTACGAGCAGTACTTC

abundance: few
v_gene: TRBV4-1
j_gene: TRBJ2-1
d_gene: TRBD2
CDR3aa: CASSQDRAGHSYNEQFF
CDR3nt: TGCGCCAGCAGCCAAGACCGAGCGGGGCACTCCTACAATGAGCAGTTCTTC

abundance: once
v_gene: TRBV29-1
j_gene: TRBJ2-1
d_gene: .
CDR3aa: CSVEDSLGHYNEQFF
CDR3nt: TGCAGCGTTGAAGATTCGTTGGGACACTACAATGAGCAGTTCTTC

abundance: .
v_gene: TRBV28
j_gene: TRBJ2-1
d_gene: TRBD2
CDR3aa: CASSVAGPNEQFF
CDR3nt: TGTGCCAGCAGCGTAGCGGGACCTAATGAGCAGTTCTTC

abundance: .
v_gene: TRBV5-1
j_gene: TRBJ2-7
d_gene: TRBD1
CDR3aa: CASRLGQIVSEQYF
CDR3nt: TGCGCCAGCAGATTGGGACAGATAGTATCCGAGCAGTACTTC

abundance: .
v_gene: TRBV7-6
j_gene: TRBJ2-1
d_gene: TRBD2
CDR3aa: CASSPSRGGAGNEQFF
CDR3nt: TGTGCCAGCAGCCCCTCCCGCGGGGGGGCAGGGAATGAGCAGTTCTTC

abundance: .
v_gene: TRBV7-9
j_gene: TRBJ1-2
d_gene: .
CDR3aa: CASSQNRAYGYTF
CDR3nt: TGTGCCAGCAGCCAAAACAGAGCCTATGGCTACACCTTC

abundance: .
v_gene: TRBV10-3
j_gene: TRBJ1-1
d_gene: .
CDR3aa: CASARSLDLNTEAFF
CDR3nt: TGTGCCTCGGCGCGCAGCCTTGACTTGAACACTGAAGCTTTCTTT

abundance: .
v_gene: TRBV28
j_gene: TRBJ2-3
d_gene: .
CDR3aa: CASRVGGEGTDTQYF
CDR3nt: TGTGCCAGCAGGGTGGGGGGAGAGGGCACAGATACGCAGTATTTT

abundance: .
v_gene: TRBV2
j_gene: TRBJ1-2
d_gene: .
CDR3aa: CASRGAATIYGYTF
CDR3nt: TGTGCCAGCAGGGGCGCAGCAACGATCTATGGCTACACCTTC

abundance: .
v_gene: TRBV30
j_gene: TRBJ1-6
d_gene: TRBD1
CDR3aa: CAWSPNRGQGVSPLHF
CDR3nt: TGTGCCTGGAGCCCGAACCGGGGACAGGGTGTGTCACCCCTCCACTTT

abundance: .
v_gene: TRBV11-2
j_gene: TRBJ1-1
d_gene: .
CDR3aa: CASSLGANTEAFF
CDR3nt: TGTGCCAGCAGCTTAGGGGCGAACACTGAAGCTTTCTTT

abundance: .
v_gene: TRBV10-1
j_gene: TRBJ1-5
d_gene: .
CDR3aa: CASSESRGQPQHF
CDR3nt: TGCGCCAGCAGTGAGTCCCGGGGTCAGCCCCAGCATTTT

abundance: .
v_gene: TRBV9
j_gene: TRBJ2-2
d_gene: TRBD1
CDR3aa: CASSPGQGAIGELFF
CDR3nt: TGTGCCAGCAGCCCGGGGCAGGGGGCTATCGGGGAGCTGTTTTTT

abundance: .
v_gene: TRBV11-2
j_gene: TRBJ2-3
d_gene: TRBD2
CDR3aa: CASSFGLAGGRTDTQYF
CDR3nt: TGTGCCAGCAGCTTCGGACTAGCGGGGGGAAGGACAGATACGCAGTATTTT

abundance: .
v_gene: TRBV4-1
j_gene: TRBJ2-2
d_gene: TRBD1
CDR3aa: CASSRWTGETGELFF
CDR3nt: TGCGCCAGCAGCAGATGGACAGGGGAAACCGGGGAGCTGTTTTTT

abundance: .
v_gene: TRBV28
j_gene: TRBJ2-3
d_gene: TRBD1
CDR3aa: CASSLGQRPKTGELSTDTQYF
CDR3nt: TGTGCCAGCAGTTTGGGTCAGCGCCCCAAAACAGGGGAGCTTAGCACAGATACGCAGTATTTT

abundance: .
v_gene: TRBV30
j_gene: TRBJ2-7
d_gene: TRBD2
CDR3aa: CAWSVKGRVLAEQYF
CDR3nt: TGTGCCTGGAGTGTAAAGGGGAGGGTATTAGCCGAGCAGTACTTC

abundance: .
v_gene: TRBV6-5
j_gene: TRBJ1-1
d_gene: .
CDR3aa: CASRTVDTEAFF
CDR3nt: TGTGCCAGCAGGACAGTTGATACTGAAGCTTTCTTT

abundance: .
v_gene: TRBV5-5
j_gene: TRBJ2-5
d_gene: TRBD1
CDR3aa: CASSSPTGVQETQYF
CDR3nt: TGTGCCAGCAGCAGCCCGACAGGGGTCCAAGAGACCCAGTACTTC